This T cell receptor beta chain was sequenced during a study of blood T cell repertoires in COVID-19. The wider study: There were acute and convalescent COVID-19 samples, and they came from the United States, Italy and Spain.

The V end was cut by 0 bases, the J end by 9 bases, with 12 bases between. The CDR3 loop spans 13 amino acids. CDR1 is GTSNPN and CDR2 is SVGIG in the germline V gene (reference sequence). Assay: immunoSEQ multiplex PCR; the TCRdb copy retains only in-frame clones and omits some. Among approximately 180,000 clones listed, approximately 84% were seen once. The chain couples TRBV30 to TRBJ1-5; D uncertain. The sequencing sample was made of PBMCs or T cells enriched from blood (not recorded which). This receptor was identified in a human donor with acute COVID-19. The donor label of this sample is uncertain. CDR3 in DNA: TGTGCCTGGAGTGTACCACCGGGTCGGCCCCAGCATTTT. Its protein product is CAWSVPPGRPQHF.